The present entry profiles one T cell receptor (beta chain) with its context. The antigen is undetermined. A much more abundant neighbour one base away suggests this may be a read error. The library came from three nested PCR rounds adapted from ARM-PCR protocols. TCRdb reanalysed the multiplex PCR reads using MiXCR and keeps one entry per CDR3 protein. The sample has approximately 150,000 distinct CDR3 sequences, approximately 70% seen once. The data were obtained in a study of tumor and adjacent non-tumor tissue in lung cancer. Study in general: There were some 11 adenocarcinoma, 2 squamous cell carcinoma and 1 small cell lung cancer cases. Overall study results and limits: Tumor TCR diversity, when higher, was linked to shorter survival.

RNA was extracted from bulk tissue without any cell sorting. Donors were chemotherapy-naive, newly diagnosed lung cancer surgical patients in China, August–November 2014. Germline V gene lookup returns CDR1 MNHEY and CDR2 SVGAGI. This CDR3 spans 14 amino acids. Sequencing input: lung tumor tissue. The genes are TRBV6-5 and TRBJ1-6; TRBD1 might be the D (5 bases). The origin of this receptor is a man aged 55 to 70 with small cell lung cancer. The CDR3 DNA reads TGTGCCAGCAATTACTTGCAGGGAGGTTCACCCCTCCACTTT. Its protein is CASNYLQGGSPLHF.